This TCR beta chain came from a study of identical twins. Broader study findings: Conclusions came from cross-sectional statistical analysis, not from following the same donors. Out-of-frame TCR alpha sharing in monozygotic twins exceeded recombination model predictions.

Using its own MiXCR run on the 5' RACE reads, TCRdb lists one record per CDR3 protein. Of roughly 700,000 distinct CDR3 sequences detected, less than 10% appear once; the ten largest clones hold 0.98%. Trimming removed 7 bases at V and 0 bases at J, with 12 bases between. The germline gives CDR1 SGHVS, CDR2 FQNEAQ. The CDR3 extends over 14 amino acids. There are a few counts of this clonotype. Its antigen is not identified. The same sample was also studied in work on yellow fever vaccine responses in identical twins.

The receptor comes from a woman under 30 in good health. The sequenced sample consisted of PBMCs. The genes are TRBV7-8 and TRBJ1-1; D possibly corresponds to TRBD1 (6 bases). The CDR3 region is CASTSRTVNTEAFF. The CDR3 DNA follows: TGTGCCAGCACCTCCCGGACAGTGAACACTGAAGCTTTCTTT.